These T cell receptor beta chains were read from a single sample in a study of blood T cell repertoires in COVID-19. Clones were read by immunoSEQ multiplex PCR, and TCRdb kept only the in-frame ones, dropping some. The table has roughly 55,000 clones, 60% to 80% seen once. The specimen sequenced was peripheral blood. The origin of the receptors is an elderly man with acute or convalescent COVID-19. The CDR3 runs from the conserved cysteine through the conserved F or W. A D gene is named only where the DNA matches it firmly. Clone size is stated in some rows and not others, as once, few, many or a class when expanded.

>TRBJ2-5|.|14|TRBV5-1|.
CASSLAAAKETQYF
TGCGCCAGCAGCTTGGCCGCTGCGAAAGAGACCCAGTACTTC
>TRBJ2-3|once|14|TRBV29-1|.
CSVRAGGGGYTQYF
TGCAGCGTTCGGGCTGGGGGAGGCGGATATACGCAGTATTTT
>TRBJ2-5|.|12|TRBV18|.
CASSPPLETQYF
TGTGCCAGCTCACCACCACTAGAGACCCAGTACTTC
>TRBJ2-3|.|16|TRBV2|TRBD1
CASSPKQGAGTDTQYF
TGTGCCAGCAGTCCCAAACAGGGGGCGGGCACAGATACGCAGTATTTT
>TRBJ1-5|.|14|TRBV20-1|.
CSASPGDSNQPQHF
TGCAGTGCTAGTCCAGGGGATAGCAATCAGCCCCAGCATTTT
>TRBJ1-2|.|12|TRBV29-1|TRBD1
CSAGQEMLGYTF
TGCAGCGCCGGACAGGAGATGTTGGGCTACACCTTC
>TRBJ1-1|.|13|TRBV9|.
CASSVASGTEAFF
TGTGCCAGCAGTGTAGCTAGTGGTACTGAAGCTTTCTTT
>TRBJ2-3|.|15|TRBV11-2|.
CASSTGGMTTDTQYF
TGTGCCAGCAGCACCGGGGGAATGACGACAGATACGCAGTATTTT
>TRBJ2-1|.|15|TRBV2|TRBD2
CASSASGSPYNEQFF
TGTGCCAGCAGCGCTAGCGGGAGTCCCTACAATGAGCAGTTCTTC
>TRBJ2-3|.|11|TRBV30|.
CAWTQGDTQYF
TGTGCCTGGACCCAGGGAGATACGCAGTATTTT